This TCR beta chain was sequenced in a study of molecular identifiers for immune sequencing clone quantification (dated by TCRdb to 2017 to 2018). Concerning the study at large: In a replicate experiment, RNA from about 19,000 or 110,000 naive CD8 T cells was split into five aliquots, four of which were sequenced. This methods study benchmarked molecular-identifier clustering-based TCR repertoire sequencing (MIDCIRS) and TCR RNA copy counting, using CD8 T cells to do so. Paper-wide results and their limitations: Spiked-in Jurkat TCR RNA equal to a single cell's worth was reported to be detectable even within 1,100,000 naive CD8 T cells. When barcode sub-clustering was not used, chimeric consensus sequences inflated TCR diversity, with chimeras reaching as high as 47%. Modeling estimated roughly 3.2 recovered TCR RNA copies per cell, compared with about 10 by digital PCR, which implies about 30% capture efficiency. Clones above 20 RNA copies held over 98% of molecules in CMV-specific effector cells but under 1% in naive cells. The naive libraries included spiked-in Jurkat TCR RNA (roughly 11 copies' worth), and this RNA is not part of the donor repertoire. Identical TCR molecules sharing a barcode could cause highly expanded clone sizes to be underestimated.

Note on this clonotype: No cognate antigen has been identified for it. Base-call qualities are not available, and no considerably larger clone is one nucleotide away.

Naive CD8 T cell libraries were made from approximately 20,000 to 1,000,000 sorted cells using 10%, 30% or 50% of purified RNA. Naive CD8 T cells, defined as CD8+CD4-CCR7+CD45RA+, were FACS-sorted into RLT Plus buffer on a BD FACSAria II. Detection sensitivity was tested by spiking Jurkat RNA equal to roughly nine TCR copies' worth into samples containing about 20,000-1,000,000 naive CD8 T cells. Enrichment of CD8 T cells was done with RosetteSep CD8+ T Cell Enrichment Cocktail plus Ficoll-Paque, and ACK red cell lysis came afterward. Counted from cysteine to phenylalanine, this CDR3 has 17 amino acids. Only the CDR3 portion is preserved as DNA: 51 bases, with reading frame beginning at the first base. Trimming costs V 3 bases and J 0 bases, and their ends lie 17 bases apart. CDR1 and CDR2 were assigned from the germline V gene as SGDLS and YYNGEE. The library relied on PCR. Sequencer: NextSeq 500. Bulk TCR libraries were made following a previously described method, with the TCR primers given in Table S5. The Qiagen AllPrep DNA/RNA kit was used to purify total RNA. Reads from multiple sequencing runs of the same library were pooled before analysis. The study's processing was this. Reads were retained only if the reads had an exact TCR constant sequence, and the retained reads were trimmed to 150 nt and grouped according to their 12-nt molecular barcodes. Reads in each barcode group were sub-clustered using a 15% Levenshtein threshold, and a quality-weighted consensus sequence was built for each RNA molecule. Non-functional sequences were discarded, and so were lower-count sequences lying one edit away from another sequence. On the basis of fitting two negative binomial distributions, barcode sub-clusters with fewer than 20% of the maximum read count were discarded. TCRdb redid the processing of the public reads, applying fastp at Q25 and MiXCR, and retained in-frame beta chains. Each record represents a unique CDR3 protein, reported with the most common genes and DNA among its rows. What appears here as the V and J calls and clone size reflects TCRdb's work, not the paper's. The sample table lists nearly 650,000 distinct CDR3 sequences, about 25% of them with a count of one. The top ten clones comprise 0.78% of the sample.

This receptor was identified in a human donor in good health. Some libraries in this study had Jurkat cell RNA spiked in. The sequenced material came from naive CD8+ T cells from blood, with Jurkat cell RNA spiked in. In the paper's terms, the cell subset or site label means: FACS-sorted CD8+CD4-CCR7+CD45RA+ naive T cells. The chain uses TRBV9 and TRBJ2-3; the D gene is perhaps TRBD1 or TRBD2, each of them matching over 6 bases. In nucleotides, the sequence is TGTGCCAGCAGCGAAGAGGGGGGCGGGGCAAGCACAGATACGCAGTATTTT. Translation gives CASSEEGGGASTDTQYF.